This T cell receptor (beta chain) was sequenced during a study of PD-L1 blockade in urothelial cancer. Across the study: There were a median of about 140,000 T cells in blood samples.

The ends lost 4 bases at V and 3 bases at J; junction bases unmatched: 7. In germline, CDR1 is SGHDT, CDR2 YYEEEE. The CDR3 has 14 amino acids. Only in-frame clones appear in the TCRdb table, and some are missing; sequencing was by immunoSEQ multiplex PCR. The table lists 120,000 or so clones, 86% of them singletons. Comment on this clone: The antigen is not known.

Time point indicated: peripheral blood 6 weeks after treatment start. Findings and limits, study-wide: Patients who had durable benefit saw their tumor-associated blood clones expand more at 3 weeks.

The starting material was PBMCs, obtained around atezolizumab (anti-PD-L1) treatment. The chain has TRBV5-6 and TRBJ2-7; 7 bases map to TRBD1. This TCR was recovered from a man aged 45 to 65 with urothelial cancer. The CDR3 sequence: CASSRQGVLYEQYF. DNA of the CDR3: TGTGCCAGCAGCCGACAGGGAGTGCTCTACGAGCAGTACTTC.